These 27 T cell receptor beta chains were sequenced from one sample in a study of T cells in localized non-small cell lung cancer. Here immunoSEQ multiplex PCR was the method, and the copy in TCRdb shows in-frame clones only, minus some. In the table there are around 50,000 clones, 86% of which are singletons. The sequenced sample was PBMCs, obtained before any cancer treatment. The origin of the receptors is a man aged 40 to 70 with stage II lung adenocarcinoma.

This sequence joins TRBV6-5 and TRBJ2-3; the D gene is possibly TRBD2 (6 bases). The CDR3 spans 15 residues. Deletions cut 3 bases from V and 3 bases from J, with 13 bases between. Germline V CDR1 and CDR2: MNHEY, SVGAGI. CDR3 DNA: TGTGCCAGCAGTTATGGGCGGGGAGGAACAGATACGCAGTATTTT. This sequence encodes CASSYGRGGTDTQYF.

The genes are TRBV5-8 and TRBJ1-3, with D uncertain. Looked up from germline, CDR1 is SGHTS and CDR2 is YDEGEE. V lost 6 bases and J 0 bases, leaving 10 bases between the germline ends. The CDR3 consists of 14 residues. The CDR3, as DNA: TGTGCCAGCAACCCGGAAGACTCTGGAAACACCATATATTTT. Translation gives CASNPEDSGNTIYF.

The chain recombines TRBV18 with TRBJ1-5; 7 bases agree with TRBD1. The CDR3 spans 14 residues. CDR1 and CDR2 from the germline V gene are KGHSH and LQKENI. V lost 3 bases to trimming and J lost 7 bases; unmatched junction nucleotides: 6. CDR3 protein: CASSPLQGRQPQHF. The CDR3 nucleotides are TGTGCCAGCTCACCCCTACAGGGGAGACAGCCCCAGCATTTT.

The genes are TRBV6-1 and TRBJ1-1; D gene ambiguous. Deletions cut 9 bases from V and 0 bases from J, with 11 bases between. CDR3 length: 13 amino acids. In germline, CDR1 is MNHNS, CDR2 SASEGT. The CDR3 region has the DNA TGTGCCAGTTCATGGGCTATGAACACTGAAGCTTTCTTT. Translation gives CASSWAMNTEAFF.

The CDR3 DNA follows: TGTGCCAGCAGTTTAATAGCTCGCTCCTACAATGAGCAGTTCTTC. Protein product: CASSLIARSYNEQFF. The rearrangement links TRBV27 to TRBJ2-1, with D hard to call. Trimming left V 2 bases short and J 0 bases short, with 8 bases between. The CDR3 extends over 15 amino acids. Germline-derived CDR1 and CDR2 are MNHEY and SMNVEV (reference sequence).

The chain links TRBV2 to TRBJ2-7; D gene uncertain. V was shortened by 5 bases and J by 0 bases, with 8 bases between the two germline ends. The CDR3 loop spans 13 amino acids. Germline loops: CDR1 SNHLY, CDR2 FYNNEI. The CDR3 loop reads CASSHPGSYEQYV. For the CDR3, the DNA is TGTGCCAGCAGTCACCCTGGCTCCTACGAGCAGTACGTC.

This chain joins TRBV29-1 and TRBJ2-7; the D call may be TRBD1 or TRBD2 (5 bases each). The CDR3 spans 13 residues. The germline V and J ends were trimmed by 3 bases and 1 base, with 10 bases remaining between them. Germline-derived CDR1 and CDR2 are SQVTM and ANQGSEA. This CDR3 is CSVEGRESYEQYF. The CDR3 coding sequence is TGCAGCGTTGAGGGCAGGGAGTCCTACGAGCAGTACTTC.

The gene calls are TRBV2 and TRBJ1-2; TRBD1 matches 8 bases. After removal of 4 bases from V and 8 bases from J, the junction contained 12 bases not matched to a gene. Per the germline V gene, CDR1 is SNHLY and CDR2 is FYNNEI. The CDR3 length is 15 residues. The CDR3 bases are TGTGCCAGCAGTGTCCAGGGGACAGGAGGTATGGGCTACACCTTC. It specifies CASSVQGTGGMGYTF.

The chain couples TRBV19 to TRBJ2-3; D is possibly TRBD2 (6 bases). The CDR3 is 15 amino acids. Germline V CDR1 and CDR2: LNHDA, SQIVND (reference sequence). The V end lost 5 bases, the J end lost 4 bases, and 16 bases lay between the germline ends. CDR3 residues: CASSPEGVEADTQYF. The DNA of the CDR3 is TGTGCCAGTAGTCCGGAGGGAGTTGAGGCAGATACGCAGTATTTT.

This clone was observed once. The chain recombines TRBV28 with TRBJ1-6, with D possibly TRBD1 on 6 matching bases. Germline-derived CDR1 and CDR2 are MDHEN and SYDVKM. Trimming pared 5 bases from V and 7 bases from J, leaving 15 bases between. There are 15 residues in the CDR3. The CDR3: CASSPQGNANSPLHF. CDR3 nucleotide sequence: TGTGCCAGCAGTCCGCAGGGGAATGCCAATTCACCCCTCCACTTT.

The V gene is TRBV19, the J gene TRBJ1-1; no definite D call. CDR1 LNHDA and CDR2 SQIVND come from the germline V gene (reference sequence). CDR3 length: 14 residues. Trimming removed 7 bases at V and 3 bases at J, with 15 bases between. In DNA form, the CDR3 reads TGTGCCAGTAAAGGTAAAAGGTATGACACTGAAGCTTTCTTT. Protein sequence: CASKGKRYDTEAFF.

This clone was detected once. The V and J genes are TRBV19 and TRBJ2-1, with 11 bases lining up with TRBD2. Per germline, CDR1 LNHDA and CDR2 SQIVND (reference sequence). The CDR3 is 17 amino acids. Germline trimming cut 3 bases from V and 3 bases from J; bases unmatched to any gene: 7. The CDR3 nucleotides read TGTGCCAGTAGTATTCGGACTAGCGGGTCTTACTACAATGAGCAGTTCTTC. Translated: CASSIRTSGSYYNEQFF.

This sequence joins TRBV29-1 and TRBJ2-3; 10 bases match TRBD1. Germline assignment: CDR1 SQVTM and CDR2 ANQGSEA. The length of the CDR3 is 15 residues. With V trimmed by 5 bases and J by 0 bases, 5 bases remained unmatched. The CDR3 loop is CSVRGTGASTDTQYF. In DNA, the CDR3 is TGCAGCGTTCGAGGGACAGGGGCTAGCACAGATACGCAGTATTTT.

The chain uses TRBV6-9 and TRBJ1-1; maybe TRBD1 (5 bases). This CDR3 is built from 13 residues. The germline CDR1 and CDR2 sequences are MNHGY and SVAAGI. V lost 6 bases and J 4 bases, leaving 12 bases between the germline ends. CDR3 sequence (DNA): TGTGCCAGCAGACCGGGGACGGGCACTGAAGCTTTCTTT. This translates into CASRPGTGTEAFF.

The V gene is TRBV7-6, the J gene TRBJ1-2; D perhaps matches TRBD1 (6 bases). CDR3 length equals 17 residues. Trimming took 2 bases from V and 5 from J, leaving 21 bases between them. Germline V gives CDR1 SGHVS, CDR2 FNYEAQ. CDR3 residues: CASSLQPTQGAPYGYTF. The CDR3 DNA reads TGTGCCAGCAGCTTACAACCGACACAGGGAGCCCCTTATGGCTACACCTTC.

This chain uses TRBV5-6 with TRBJ2-1; D gene uncertain. V lost 0 bases and J 9 bases, leaving 13 bases between the germline ends. This CDR3 has 14 amino acids. The germline gives CDR1 SGHDT, CDR2 YYEEEE. Here the CDR3 reads CASSLAGYPTEQFF. As DNA, the CDR3 is TGTGCCAGCAGCTTGGCAGGATACCCTACTGAGCAGTTCTTC.

The V call is TRBV5-5, the J call TRBJ1-2, with D possibly matching TRBD1 (6 bases). CDR1 SGHKS and CDR2 YYEKEE come from the germline V gene (reference sequence). CDR3 length equals 15 residues. Trimming took off 3 bases at V and 2 bases at J, with 14 bases between the two ends. CDR3 sequence: CASSWEDSRNYGYTF. CDR3 DNA sequence: TGTGCCAGCAGCTGGGAGGACAGCCGGAACTATGGCTACACCTTC.

The chain combines TRBV2 with TRBJ1-2; tentative D call: TRBD1 (6 bases). The CDR3 consists of 12 residues. CDR1 and CDR2 (germline): SNHLY, FYNNEI. Trimming removed 6 bases from V and 5 bases from J, with 10 bases in between. CDR3 sequence: CASRLTGYGYTF. CDR3 DNA: TGTGCCAGCAGATTAACAGGGTATGGCTACACCTTC.

The CDR3 region is CAIKDAGTGPQHF. The CDR3 DNA sequence: TGTGCCATCAAAGACGCGGGGACAGGGCCCCAGCATTTT. V is TRBV10-3 and J is TRBJ1-5; 8 positions match TRBD1. Germline V CDR1 and CDR2: ENHRY, SYGVKD. Germline trimming cut 7 bases from V and 9 bases from J; bases unmatched to any gene: 8. The CDR3 is 13 amino acids.

The chain carries TRBV11-3 and TRBJ2-3, with TRBD2 identical over 12 bases. The CDR3 consists of 16 residues. CDR1 is SGHNT and CDR2 is YENEEA in the germline V gene. J was trimmed by 5 bases and V by 2 bases; bases with no gene match: 5. The CDR3 reads CASSLRLAGEVDTQYF. CDR3 nucleotides: TGTGCCAGCAGCTTAAGACTAGCGGGGGAGGTAGATACGCAGTATTTT.

This chain links TRBV7-2 with TRBJ2-5; D unclear. The CDR3 spans 13 residues. CDR1 is SGHTA and CDR2 is FQGNSA in the germline V gene. The V end lost 3 bases, the J end lost 3 bases, and 8 bases lay between the germline ends. In DNA, the CDR3 is TGTGCCAGCAGCTTTAACAGCGAAGAGACCCAGTACTTC. This encodes CASSFNSEETQYF.

V and J are TRBV6-5 and TRBJ2-2, with D hard to call. V was pared by 5 bases and J by 1 base, with 8 bases between. The CDR3 totals 14 residues. The germline CDR1 and CDR2 sequences are MNHEY and SVGAGI. The DNA of the CDR3 is TGTGCCAGCAGTCCCCGATTGAACACCGGGGAGCTGTTTTTT. It codes for CASSPRLNTGELFF.

V is TRBV13 and J is TRBJ2-2; D unclear. V gave up 2 bases and J gave up 2 bases, with 0 bases separating them. Germline-derived CDR1 and CDR2 are PRHDT and FYEKMQ (reference sequence). This CDR3 region has 12 residues. CDR3 nucleotide sequence: TGTGCCAGCAGCTTAAACACCGGGGAGCTGTTTTTT. Amino acids: CASSLNTGELFF.

This chain joins TRBV30 and TRBJ1-3; no definite D call. The CDR3 consists of 13 residues. V was pared by 0 bases and J by 2 bases, with 5 bases between. The V gene's germline CDR1 is GTSNPN and CDR2 SVGIG (reference sequence). The CDR3 loop is CAWSVQTGNTIYF. The CDR3 DNA sequence: TGTGCCTGGAGTGTACAAACTGGAAACACCATATATTTT.

This clone was found a few times. V gene TRBV10-3 combines with J gene TRBJ2-5; 12 nucleotides match TRBD1. The CDR3 contains 16 residues. Trimming removed 8 bases from V and 2 bases from J; junction bases left unmatched: 9. CDR1 is ENHRY and CDR2 is SYGVKD in the germline V gene. In DNA, the CDR3 is TGTGCCATCGGGGAAAGGGACAGGGGGCAACAAGAGACCCAGTACTTC. As protein: CAIGERDRGQQETQYF.

The J gene is TRBJ1-4, the V gene TRBV28; 8 bases are a match to TRBD1. The CDR3 loop spans 16 amino acids. Germline loops: CDR1 MDHEN, CDR2 SYDVKM. Trimming took 7 bases from V and 0 from J; bases not matched to a gene: 7. In DNA form, the CDR3 reads TGTGCCAGCACAGGGGGCTTTACTGCAACTAATGAAAAACTGTTTTTT. Protein sequence: CASTGGFTATNEKLFF.

J is TRBJ1-1 and V is TRBV9; D is perhaps TRBD1 (6 bases). Trimming removed 0 bases from V and 4 bases from J, with 16 bases in between. The CDR3 has 16 amino acids. Germline values: CDR1 SGDLS, CDR2 YYNGEE. The CDR3 region has the DNA TGTGCCAGCAGCGTAGAGGGGGACCCAGGAGGCACTGAAGCTTTCTTT. Residues: CASSVEGDPGGTEAFF. The variable domain in full, completed from reference TRBV9 and TRBJ1-1, reads DSGVTQTPKHLITATGQRVTLRCSPRSGDLSVYWYQQSLDQGLQFLIQYYNGEERAKGNILERFSAQQFPDLHSELNLSSLELGDSALYFCASSVEGDPGGTEAFFGQGTRLTVV.